This T cell receptor (beta chain) is from a study of blood T cells in healthy people across ages. Study background: There was about one barcoded beta molecule captured by template switching per two T cells.

The CDR3 has 13 residues. Germline V gene sequence: CDR1 SQVTM, CDR2 ANQGSEA. V shed 5 bases and J 7 bases; nucleotides not matched to a gene: 3. Russia was home to the donors, healthy Caucasian individuals aged roughly 6 to 90. In this sample, this clonotype turned up many times. Then a second PCR, running about 7 to 11 cycles, was carried out with a sample-barcoded 5' primer and a J-beta primer mix. In TCRdb, the 5' RACE reads were re-called with MiXCR into one record per CDR3 protein. Among over 500,000 distinct CDR3 sequences listed, over 40% were seen once. This TCR came from a woman older than 75 in good health. Sequenced input: blood. The gene calls are TRBV29-1 and TRBJ1-6; 9 nucleotides match TRBD1. The CDR3 DNA sequence: TGCAGCGTTCGGGACAGGGTGAATTCACCCCTCCACTTT. Protein product: CSVRDRVNSPLHF.